One and the same sample provided the 31 T cell receptor beta chains below, sequenced in a study of CD8 T cells in ankylosing spondylitis. Whole-study results and caveats: Blood from ankylosing spondylitis patients appeared to carry a characteristic roughly 8-variant TCR beta motif.

One entry per CDR3 protein results from TCRdb running MiXCR on the 5' RACE reads. The table has roughly 440,000 distinct CDR3 sequences, 15% to 20% seen once; the top ten hold 0.85% to 1.3%. For these receptors, no antigen is known. Sequencing used blood, either unsorted or a sorted T cell fraction (not recorded which). These receptors were collected from a male donor with ankylosing spondylitis.

This clonotype appeared a few times. The V and J genes are TRBV20-1 and TRBJ1-2; 12 bases agree with TRBD1. Germline values: CDR1 DFQATT, CDR2 SNEGSKA (reference sequence). The V segment lost 6 bases and the J segment 6 bases; nucleotides outside the gene matches: 8. The CDR3 runs 14 residues. CDR3 nucleotide sequence: TGCAGTGCCCTGACCGGGACAGGGGGCCATGGCTACACCTTC. Residues: CSALTGTGGHGYTF.

This chain uses TRBV6-5 with TRBJ1-6; 8 bases agree with TRBD1. With 0 bases clipped from V and 7 bases from J, the junction kept 8 bases outside the gene matches. The CDR3 consists of 17 residues. Germline V gene lookup returns CDR1 MNHEY and CDR2 SVGAGI. The CDR3 DNA reads TGTGCCAGCAGTTACTCGAATACCGGACAGGGAAATTCACCCCTCCACTTT. Encoded protein: CASSYSNTGQGNSPLHF.

This clonotype was seen only a few times. The chain employs TRBV29-1 and TRBJ1-2; D uncertain. The CDR3 has 11 residues. Germline values: CDR1 SQVTM, CDR2 ANQGSEA. Between the trimmed V and J ends, which lost 2 bases and 4 bases, there was a span of 5 bases. The CDR3 nucleotides read TGCAGCGTTGAACAGATCTATGGCTACACCTTC. It encodes CSVEQIYGYTF.

The J gene is TRBJ1-1, the V gene TRBV20-1; no clear D gene. This CDR3 is 14 amino acids long. Germline CDR1 is DFQATT and CDR2 is SNEGSKA (reference sequence). V was clipped by 5 bases and J by 1 base, with 14 bases between them. As DNA, the CDR3 is TGCAGTGCTTTATTTCCGCTGGGGAACACTGAAGCTTTCTTT. Residues: CSALFPLGNTEAFF.

The table lists this clonotype with a few counts. The V gene is TRBV7-6, the J gene TRBJ2-7; no definite D call. CDR3 length: 13 residues. Trimming stripped 1 base from V and 2 bases from J, with 6 bases between. The germline V gene encodes CDR1 SGHVS and CDR2 FNYEAQ. This CDR3 is CASSLVRTYEQYF. CDR3 nucleotide sequence: TGTGCCAGCAGCTTAGTCCGGACCTACGAGCAGTACTTC.

The rearrangement uses TRBV20-1 and TRBJ1-6, with D hard to call. The V end was cut by 0 bases, the J end by 12 bases, with 9 bases between. This CDR3 contains 12 residues. CDR1 and CDR2 from the germline V gene are DFQATT and SNEGSKA (reference sequence). In nucleotides, the CDR3 is TGCAGTGCTAGAGATCGGGTAGGACCCCTCCACTTT. It is translated as CSARDRVGPLHF.

This clonotype has only a few counts. The chain uses TRBV20-1 and TRBJ2-7; D assignment may be TRBD1 or TRBD2 (5 bases each). Looked up from germline, CDR1 is DFQATT and CDR2 is SNEGSKA (reference sequence). The CDR3 runs 13 residues. Trimming left V 4 bases short and J 7 bases short, with 17 bases between. The CDR3, as DNA: TGCAGTGCTACCGAGGGACCGGCAGCGGAGCAGTACTTC. Residues: CSATEGPAAEQYF.

This clonotype was seen a handful of times. This chain uses TRBV20-1 with TRBJ1-1; weak D call: TRBD1 (6 bases). V dropped 3 bases and J dropped 7 bases, with 15 bases sitting between them. Germline CDR1 and CDR2: DFQATT and SNEGSKA (reference sequence). The CDR3 length is 13 residues. CDR3 region: CSARSGQNHEAFF. For the CDR3, the DNA is TGCAGTGCTAGGAGCGGACAGAACCATGAAGCTTTCTTT.

The V call is TRBV5-6, the J call TRBJ2-3; the match to TRBD2 covers 7 bases. V shed 4 bases and J 4 bases; nucleotides not matched to a gene: 9. This CDR3 has 15 amino acids. Per the germline V gene, CDR1 is SGHDT and CDR2 is YYEEEE. The CDR3 loop is CASSPDAGVPDTQYF. The CDR3 DNA reads as TGTGCCAGCAGCCCGGATGCGGGAGTACCAGATACGCAGTATTTT.

V and J are TRBV5-1 and TRBJ1-2; D unresolved. CDR1 is SGHRS and CDR2 is YFSETQ in the germline V gene. The CDR3 totals 13 residues. V lost 4 bases, J lost 4 bases, and 11 bases lay in between. As DNA, the CDR3 is TGCGCCAGCAGCCGCCAGGAGGGCTATGGCTACACCTTC. This gives the protein CASSRQEGYGYTF.

V usage is TRBV6-2 or TRBV6-3 and J usage is TRBJ2-2; 10 bases are shared with TRBD2. The CDR3 contains 14 residues. Germline assignment: CDR1 MNHEY and CDR2 SVGEGT. V shed 7 bases, J shed 4 bases, and the junction held 3 bases outside the gene matches. CDR3 sequence reads: CASIGLAATGELFF. CDR3 coding DNA: TGTGCCAGCATAGGACTAGCGGCCACCGGGGAGCTGTTTTTT.

This clonotype was counted a few times. The chain links TRBV7-9 to TRBJ2-3, with 16 bases matching TRBD2. Germline assignment: CDR1 SEHNR and CDR2 FQNEAQ (reference sequence). The CDR3 is made up of 16 amino acids. V was pared by 4 bases and J by 4 bases, with 2 bases of the junction left unmatched. The CDR3 DNA reads TGTGCCAGCAGCTACGGGACTAGCGGGAGGGCAGATACGCAGTATTTT. Translation gives CASSYGTSGRADTQYF.

In its sample, this clonotype was seen many times. This chain links TRBV25-1 with TRBJ2-4; D ambiguous. CDR1 and CDR2 (germline): MGHDK, SYGVNS. The V gene lost 1 base and the J gene lost 1 base, with 5 bases spanning the gap. The CDR3 extends over 14 amino acids. CDR3 residues: CASSESGAKNIQYF. For the CDR3, the DNA is TGTGCCAGCAGTGAATCGGGTGCCAAAAACATTCAGTACTTC.

This clonotype has ten or more counts. At one end the junction does not follow the germline gene, possibly because of a read error. V usage is TRBV10-3 and J usage is TRBJ2-7; TRBD1 might be the D (5 bases). Germline loops: CDR1 ENHRY, CDR2 SYGVKD. CDR3 size: 13 residues. The CDR3 region has the DNA TGTGCCATCAGTGAGTCGCCTTCAGGGATGAATTTTTTC. This translates into CAISESPSGMNFF.

This clonotype was seen a few times. The chain links TRBV5-6 to TRBJ2-5; TRBD1 or TRBD2 may be the D gene (6 bases each). V gave up 4 bases and J gave up 7 bases, with 17 bases separating them. CDR3 length: 14 amino acids. Germline loops: CDR1 SGHDT, CDR2 YYEEEE. CDR3: CASSRRREGGTQYF. Written as DNA, the CDR3 is TGTGCCAGCAGCCGACGGAGAGAGGGGGGGACCCAGTACTTC.

The table lists this clonotype with many counts. Here the CDR3 reads CASSFQGYEQYF. CDR3 coding DNA: TGTGCCAGCAGTTTTCAGGGATACGAGCAGTACTTC. This sequence joins TRBV12-3 or TRBV12-4 and TRBJ2-7, with D possibly matching TRBD1 (5 bases). Trimming pared 3 bases from V and 4 bases from J, leaving 7 bases between. CDR3 size: 12 residues.

This clonotype was detected a few times. The rearrangement uses TRBV18 and TRBJ1-1, with 10 bases lining up with TRBD1. After removal of 5 bases from V and 12 bases from J, the junction contained 6 bases not matched to a gene. The CDR3 has 12 residues. CDR1 KGHSH and CDR2 LQKENI come from the germline V gene. The DNA of the CDR3 is TGTGCCAGCTCATCTGGACAGGGGGGGACTTTCTTT. Translating gives CASSSGQGGTFF.

The table lists this clonotype with many counts. The chain uses TRBV29-1 and TRBJ2-7; D ambiguous. Trimming cost V 4 bases and J 5 bases, with 9 bases left between them. Per the germline V gene, CDR1 is SQVTM and CDR2 is ANQGSEA. The CDR3 has 11 amino acids. The CDR3 sequence is CSVASVHEQYF. CDR3 coding DNA: TGCAGCGTTGCATCCGTCCACGAGCAGTACTTC.

This clonotype turned up a few times. This rearrangement joins TRBV12-3 or TRBV12-4 to TRBJ2-7, with a tentative D call TRBD1 (6 bases). This CDR3 contains 14 residues. Between the trimmed V and J ends, which lost 10 bases and 6 bases, there was a span of 22 bases. The CDR3 sequence is CATNLQGPAFEQYF. CDR3 in DNA: TGTGCCACCAACTTACAGGGTCCAGCGTTCGAGCAGTACTTC.

This clonotype was observed a few times. The rearrangement joins TRBV3-1 to TRBJ2-4; TRBD1 aligns across 8 bases. V lost 4 bases, J lost 0 bases, and 17 bases stayed unmatched. The CDR3 totals 20 residues. Germline CDR1 is LGHDT and CDR2 is YNNKEL (reference sequence). CDR3 amino acids: CASSLIPGTGTMLAKNIQYF. The CDR3, as DNA: TGTGCCAGCAGCCTAATACCCGGGACAGGCACTATGCTAGCCAAAAACATTCAGTACTTC.

The CDR3 sequence: CASIGDSRAPKLFF. The CDR3 DNA follows: TGTGCCAGCATTGGGGACAGCCGGGCCCCCAAACTGTTTTTT. The chain couples TRBV2 to TRBJ1-4, with 7 positions matching TRBD1. J was trimmed by 11 bases and V by 7 bases; bases with no gene match: 13. The CDR3 is 14 amino acids. Germline V gives CDR1 SNHLY, CDR2 FYNNEI. Drawing the rest from reference TRBV2 and TRBJ1-4, the complete variable domain is EPEVTQTPSHQVTQMGQEVILRCVPISNHLYFYWYRQILGQKVEFLVSFYNNEISEKSEIFDDQFSVERPDGSNFTLKIRSTKLEDSAMYFCASIGDSRAPKLFFGSGTQLSVL.

The chain carries TRBV12-5 and TRBJ1-1; TRBD1 is a possible D gene (6 bases). Trimming removed 1 base at V and 3 bases at J, with 12 bases between. CDR3 length equals 15 residues. Germline V gene sequence: CDR1 LGHNT, CDR2 FRNRAP. This CDR3 reads CASGLGTVVDTEAFF. The CDR3 DNA sequence: TGTGCTAGTGGTTTGGGGACAGTTGTGGACACTGAAGCTTTCTTT.

Of note for this clonotype: Its ends do not fully match the called genes, so a read error is possible. The rearrangement links TRBV25-1 to TRBJ2-1, with D possibly matching TRBD2 (5 bases). Germline CDR1 and CDR2: MGHDK and SYGVNS. This CDR3 region has 13 residues. The CDR3 DNA is TGTGCCAGCAGGGACTCGCCTGGCGGACCCACGGTCTTC. Translation: CASRDSPGGPTVF.

The chain combines TRBV5-1 with TRBJ2-2, with TRBD2 identical over 8 bases. V lost 4 bases to trimming and J lost 4 bases; unmatched junction nucleotides: 3. The CDR3 extends over 14 amino acids. In germline, CDR1 is SGHRS, CDR2 YFSETQ. The CDR3 spells CASSREGPTGELFF. For the CDR3, the DNA is TGCGCCAGCAGCCGGGAGGGCCCCACCGGGGAGCTGTTTTTT. Based on the CDR3 plus reference TRBV5-1 and TRBJ2-2, the full variable domain is KAGVTQTPRYLIKTRGQQVTLSCSPISGHRSVSWYQQTPGQGLQFLFEYFSETQRNKGNFPGRFSGRQFSNSRSEMNVSTLELGDSALYLCASSREGPTGELFFGEGSRLTVL.

The chain uses TRBV19 and TRBJ2-6; tentative D call: TRBD2 (5 bases). Looked up from germline, CDR1 is LNHDA and CDR2 is SQIVND (reference sequence). The V end lost 4 bases, the J end lost 2 bases, and 9 bases lay between the germline ends. The CDR3 is 15 amino acids. The CDR3 region is CASSKTEAGANVLTF. CDR3 DNA: TGTGCCAGTAGTAAGACGGAGGCTGGGGCCAACGTCCTGACTTTC.

Only a few counts were recorded for this clonotype. The rearrangement links TRBV6-5 to TRBJ2-2; TRBD2 aligns across 12 bases. Per germline, CDR1 MNHEY and CDR2 SVGAGI. The CDR3 totals 18 residues. J gave up 4 bases and V 0 bases, and 6 bases lay outside the gene matches. The CDR3 region is CASSYSLAGGPSTGELFF. The DNA for the CDR3 is TGTGCCAGCAGTTACTCTCTAGCGGGGGGGCCGAGCACCGGGGAGCTGTTTTTT.

This clonotype was detected a few times. The chain is built from TRBV20-1 and TRBJ2-7; 7 nucleotides agree with TRBD2. In germline, CDR1 is DFQATT, CDR2 SNEGSKA (reference sequence). The CDR3 contains 15 residues. The CDR3 nucleotides read TGCAGCCACATATTACGGTCGGGAGGCCCTTACGAGCAGTACTTC. Translated, it gives CSHILRSGGPYEQYF.

V usage is TRBV6-1 and J usage is TRBJ1-5; D unclear. Germline CDR1 is MNHNS and CDR2 is SASEGT. The V end was cut by 8 bases, the J end by 3 bases, with 20 bases between. CDR3 size: 16 residues. The DNA for the CDR3 is TGTGCCAGCGGAGGGTTACTTGCTGTCACCAATCAGCCCCAGCATTTT. This translates into CASGGLLAVTNQPQHF.

There are a few counts of this clonotype. The CDR3 nucleotides read TGTGCCAGCTCCCGGGGTACTATGAACACTGAAGCTTTCTTT. It codes for CASSRGTMNTEAFF. V usage is TRBV18 and J usage is TRBJ1-1, with D unresolved. Germline V gene lookup returns CDR1 KGHSH and CDR2 LQKENI. The CDR3 is 14 amino acids. The germline V and J ends were trimmed by 6 bases and 0 bases, with 11 bases remaining between them.

The chain links TRBV12-3 or TRBV12-4 to TRBJ2-3; 7 bases align to TRBD2. There are 14 residues in the CDR3. Trimming took 7 bases from V and 0 from J; bases not matched to a gene: 4. CDR3 protein: CASNGGGSTDTQYF. The CDR3 DNA is TGTGCCAGCAATGGGGGGGGTAGCACAGATACGCAGTATTTT.

The V and J genes are TRBV7-2 and TRBJ1-6; no clear D. Germline assignment: CDR1 SGHTA and CDR2 FQGNSA. The germline V and J ends were trimmed by 7 bases and 10 bases, with 17 bases remaining between them. This CDR3 is 14 amino acids long. CDR3 coding DNA: TGTGCCAGCATCCCTGGCATAGGAGCATCACCCCTCCACTTT. Protein sequence: CASIPGIGASPLHF.